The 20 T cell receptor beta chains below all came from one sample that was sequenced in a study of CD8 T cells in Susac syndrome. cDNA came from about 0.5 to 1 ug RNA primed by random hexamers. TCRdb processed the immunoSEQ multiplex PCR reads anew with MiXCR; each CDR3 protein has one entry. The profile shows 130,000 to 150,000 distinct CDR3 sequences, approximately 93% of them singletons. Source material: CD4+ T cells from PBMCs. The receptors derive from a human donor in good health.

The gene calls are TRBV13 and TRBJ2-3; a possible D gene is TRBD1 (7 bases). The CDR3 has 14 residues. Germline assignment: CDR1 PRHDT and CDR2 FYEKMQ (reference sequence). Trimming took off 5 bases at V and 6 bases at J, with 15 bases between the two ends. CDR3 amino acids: CASSTNRGGDTQYF. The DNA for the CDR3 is TGTGCCAGCAGCACTAACAGGGGAGGTGATACGCAGTATTTT.

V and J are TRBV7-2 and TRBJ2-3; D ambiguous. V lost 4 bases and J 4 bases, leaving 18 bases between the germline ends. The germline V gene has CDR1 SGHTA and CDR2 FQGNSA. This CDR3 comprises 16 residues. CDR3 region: CASSSRPLRTADTQYF. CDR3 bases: TGTGCCAGCAGCTCCCGACCCCTCAGGACCGCAGATACGCAGTATTTT.

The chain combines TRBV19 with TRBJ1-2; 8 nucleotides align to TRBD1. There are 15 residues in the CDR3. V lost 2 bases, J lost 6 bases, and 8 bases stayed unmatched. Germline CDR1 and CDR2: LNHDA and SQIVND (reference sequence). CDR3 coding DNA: TGTGCCAGTAGTATATCGACAGGGGCGAATCATGGCTACACCTTC. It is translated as CASSISTGANHGYTF.

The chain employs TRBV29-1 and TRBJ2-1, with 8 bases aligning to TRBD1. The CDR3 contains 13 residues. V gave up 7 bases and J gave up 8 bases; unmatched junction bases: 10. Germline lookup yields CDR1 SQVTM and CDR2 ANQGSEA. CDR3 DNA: TGCAGCGCAGGACGGACAGGGAACGATGAGCAGTTCTTC. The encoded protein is CSAGRTGNDEQFF.

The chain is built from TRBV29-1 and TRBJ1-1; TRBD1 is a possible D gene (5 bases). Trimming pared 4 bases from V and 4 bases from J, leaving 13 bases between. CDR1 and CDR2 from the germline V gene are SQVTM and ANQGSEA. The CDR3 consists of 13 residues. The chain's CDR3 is CSVVRQQPTEAFF. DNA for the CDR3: TGCAGCGTTGTAAGACAGCAGCCCACTGAAGCTTTCTTT. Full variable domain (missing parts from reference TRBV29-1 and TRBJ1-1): SAVISQKPSRDICQRGTSLTIQCQVDSQVTMMFWYRQQPGQSLTLIATANQGSEATYESGFVIDKFPISRPNLTFSTLTVSNMSPEDSSIYLCSVVRQQPTEAFFGQGTRLTVV.

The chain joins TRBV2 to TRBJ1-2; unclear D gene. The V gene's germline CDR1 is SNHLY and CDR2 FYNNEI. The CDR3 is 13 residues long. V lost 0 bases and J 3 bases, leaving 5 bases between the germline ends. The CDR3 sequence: CASSEAADYGYTF. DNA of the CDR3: TGTGCCAGCAGTGAAGCGGCCGACTATGGCTACACCTTC.

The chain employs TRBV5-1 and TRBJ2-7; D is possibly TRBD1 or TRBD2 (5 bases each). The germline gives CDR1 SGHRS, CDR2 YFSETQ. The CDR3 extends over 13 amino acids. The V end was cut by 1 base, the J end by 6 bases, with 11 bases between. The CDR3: CASSLIGESEQYF. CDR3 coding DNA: TGCGCCAGCAGCTTGATAGGGGAGAGCGAGCAGTACTTC.

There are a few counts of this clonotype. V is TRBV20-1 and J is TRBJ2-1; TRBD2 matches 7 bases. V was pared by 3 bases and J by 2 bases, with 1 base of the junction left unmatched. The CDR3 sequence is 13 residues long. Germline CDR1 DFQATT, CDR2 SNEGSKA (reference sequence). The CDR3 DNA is TGCAGTGCTAGGGGGGGGACCTACAATGAGCAGTTCTTC. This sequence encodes CSARGGTYNEQFF.

Written as DNA, the CDR3 is TGTGCCAGCAGCCAAGACGAAATGGGAGGACGCGCCTACGAGCAGTACTTC. It is translated as CASSQDEMGGRAYEQYF. The gene calls are TRBV3-1 and TRBJ2-7; D might be TRBD2 (6 bases). CDR3 length: 17 residues. V lost 0 bases and J 2 bases, leaving 17 bases between the germline ends. Germline loops: CDR1 LGHDT, CDR2 YNNKEL (reference sequence).

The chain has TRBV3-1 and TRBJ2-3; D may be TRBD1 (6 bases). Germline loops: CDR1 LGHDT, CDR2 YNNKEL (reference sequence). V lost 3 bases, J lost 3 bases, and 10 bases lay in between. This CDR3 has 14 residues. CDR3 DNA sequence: TGTGCCAGCAGCCACAGGGGCCGGACAGATACGCAGTATTTT. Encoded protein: CASSHRGRTDTQYF.

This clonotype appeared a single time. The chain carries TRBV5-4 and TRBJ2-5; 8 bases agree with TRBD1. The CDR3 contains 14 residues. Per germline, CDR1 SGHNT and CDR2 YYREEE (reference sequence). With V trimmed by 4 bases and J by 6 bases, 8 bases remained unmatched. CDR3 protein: CASSQGTGQKTQYF. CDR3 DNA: TGTGCCAGCAGCCAAGGGACAGGCCAGAAGACCCAGTACTTC.

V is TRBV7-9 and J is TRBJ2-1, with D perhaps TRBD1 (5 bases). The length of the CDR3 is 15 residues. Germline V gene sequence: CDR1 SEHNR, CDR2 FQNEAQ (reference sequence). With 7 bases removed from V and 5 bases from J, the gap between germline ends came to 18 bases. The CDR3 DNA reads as TGTGCCAGCATCCGTGGTGAGTGGGGCAACAATGAGCAGTTCTTC. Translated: CASIRGEWGNNEQFF.

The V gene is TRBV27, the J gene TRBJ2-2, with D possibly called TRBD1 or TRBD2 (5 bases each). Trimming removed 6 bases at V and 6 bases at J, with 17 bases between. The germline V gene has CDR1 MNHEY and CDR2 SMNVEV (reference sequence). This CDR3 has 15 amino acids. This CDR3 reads CASSPRDALAGELFF. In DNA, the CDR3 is TGTGCCAGCAGCCCCCGGGACGCTTTAGCCGGGGAGCTGTTTTTT.

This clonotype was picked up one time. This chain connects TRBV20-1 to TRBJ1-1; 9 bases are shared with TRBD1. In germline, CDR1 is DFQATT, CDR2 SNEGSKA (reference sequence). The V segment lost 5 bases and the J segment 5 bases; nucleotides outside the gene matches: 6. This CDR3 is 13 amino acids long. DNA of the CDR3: TGCAGTGCTCACAGGGGGCGCGGAACTGAAGCTTTCTTT. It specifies CSAHRGRGTEAFF.

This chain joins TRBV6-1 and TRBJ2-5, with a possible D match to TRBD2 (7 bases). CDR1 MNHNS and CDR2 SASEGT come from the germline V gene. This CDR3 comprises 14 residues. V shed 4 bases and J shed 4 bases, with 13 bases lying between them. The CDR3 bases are TGTGCCAGCAGTGGTTGGGGGGGGCGAGAGACCCAGTACTTC. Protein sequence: CASSGWGGRETQYF.

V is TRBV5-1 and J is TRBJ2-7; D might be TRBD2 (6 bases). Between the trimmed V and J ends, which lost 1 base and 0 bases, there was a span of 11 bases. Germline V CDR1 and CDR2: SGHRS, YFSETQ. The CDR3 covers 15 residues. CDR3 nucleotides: TGCGCCAGCAGCTTGCTCGGGAGTAGCTCCTACGAGCAGTACTTC. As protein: CASSLLGSSSYEQYF.

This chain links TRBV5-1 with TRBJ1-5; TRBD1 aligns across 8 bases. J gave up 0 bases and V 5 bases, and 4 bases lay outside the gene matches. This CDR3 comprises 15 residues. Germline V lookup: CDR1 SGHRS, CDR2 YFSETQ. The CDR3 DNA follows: TGCGCCAGCAGTACCGGGACAGGTAGCAATCAGCCCCAGCATTTT. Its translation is CASSTGTGSNQPQHF.

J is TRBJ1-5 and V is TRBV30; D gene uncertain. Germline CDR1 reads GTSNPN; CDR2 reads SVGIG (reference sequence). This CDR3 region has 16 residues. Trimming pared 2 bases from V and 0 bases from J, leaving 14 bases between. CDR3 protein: CAWSPRLSISNQPQHF. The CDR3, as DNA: TGTGCCTGGAGTCCACGACTCTCAATTAGCAATCAGCCCCAGCATTTT.

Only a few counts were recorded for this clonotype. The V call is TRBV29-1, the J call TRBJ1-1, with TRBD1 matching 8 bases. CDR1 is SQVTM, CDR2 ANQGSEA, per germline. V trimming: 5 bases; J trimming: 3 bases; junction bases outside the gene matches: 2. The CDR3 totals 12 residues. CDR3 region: CSVQGADTEAFF. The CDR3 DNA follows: TGCAGCGTTCAGGGGGCTGACACTGAAGCTTTCTTT.

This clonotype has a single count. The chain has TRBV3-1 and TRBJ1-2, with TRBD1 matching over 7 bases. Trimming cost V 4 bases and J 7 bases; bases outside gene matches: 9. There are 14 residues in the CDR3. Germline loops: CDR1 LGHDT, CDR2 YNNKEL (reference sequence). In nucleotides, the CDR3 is TGTGCCAGCAGCCGACCCGGGACAGCCCCTGGCTACACCTTC. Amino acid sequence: CASSRPGTAPGYTF.